This T cell receptor (beta chain) was sequenced during a study of shared clonotypes between healthy human individuals (dated by TCRdb to 2018 to 2021). At the level of the whole study: The cohort included three men and a couple of women between 18 and 49 years of age. For each donor, CD4 naive and CD4 memory were each run on three plates, CD8 naive on two plates, and CD8 memory on one plate. Blood TCR repertoires of about 5 healthy adults were deeply sequenced to estimate repertoire size and the extent of clonotype sharing between individuals. To increase sequencing depth and limit assay-specific biases, TCR repertoire library preparation and sequencing were carried out by different laboratories using diverse techniques. Leukapheresis yielded between about 0.85 and 9 billion PBMCs per donor.

Using the deep immunoSEQ assay, TCR CDR3 regions were amplified from genomic DNA by multiplex PCR. Extracted genomic DNA from each cell subset was distributed evenly across all wells of several immunoSEQ 96-well plates, and each plate was treated as a replicate. For sorted subsets, 200 to 250 ng of genomic DNA, equivalent to around 31,000 T cell genomes, went into each replicate PCR. Purified libraries were measured with a Qubit 3.0 fluorometer, size-checked on a Bioanalyzer 2100, and measured again with the KAPA Library Quantification kit. Every immunoSEQ 96-well plate was sequenced on a dedicated single-read 150-cycle Illumina NextSeq 550 flow cell. As for the authors' bioinformatics: Because only junctional sequences without quality scores were contained in the immunoSEQ output, filtering matching that applied to full-length reads could not be performed. To assign V/J genes and CDR3, sequences were annotated against IMGT germline references using PyIR, a Python wrapper for IgBLAST v1.9. Reads were removed for weak V/J assignments (E-value above 1e-6), missing CDR3, stop codons, out-of-frame junctions, or ambiguous translated residues. A V3J clonotype was defined by an identical inferred V gene, J gene, and CDR3 amino acid sequence. The percentage overlap between two repertoires was calculated by dividing the number of shared unique clonotypes by the size of the smaller repertoire. RTK rarefaction, the Chao1 estimator, and Recon v2.1 estimates of unobserved clonotypes were used to assess repertoire richness. Generation probabilities were computed with OLGA for all TCRbeta clonotypes obtained by the gDNA method from several donors. Held by TCRdb, this immuneACCESS table contains in-frame sequences only and omits some clones. Under half of the omission traces to an unresolved V gene where checked; the cause of the rest is unknown. V, J and clone size derive from that table, while D and trimming were established from the DNA sequence. This sample is represented by about 1.5 million clones; roughly 96% of them were singletons. 0.95% to 1.5% of the sample lies in the top ten.

CDR1 and CDR2 are drawn from the germline V gene: MNHNS, SASEGT. The CDR3 covers 14 residues, taking in both the cysteine and the phenylalanine. CDR3 DNA only is kept here, 42 bases in frame from base 1. V gives up 2 bases and J gives up 4 bases, and the segment between their germline ends measures 10 bases. The donors were healthy, HIV-negative adults with no recently reported acute infections or vaccinations. All donors were Caucasian adults living in Nashville, Tennessee, USA. CD4+ T cells were enriched through magnetic negative selection, after which naive cells were positively selected on CD45RA and the remaining negative fraction served as the memory subset. Blood was obtained by leukapheresis, after which PBMCs were separated by Ficoll-Histopaque density gradient centrifugation and cryopreserved in liquid nitrogen vapor phase. Analytical flow cytometry was used to check the purity and quantity of each magnetically sorted T cell population. From each sorted fraction, genomic DNA was isolated and quantified by UV absorbance on a Nanodrop 2000c.

What the research found in general, with its limitations: Roughly 5% of naive CD4, 3.5% of naive CD8, roughly 2.5% of memory CD4, and approximately 0.39% of memory CD8 clonotypes were shared across a handful of donors. Incomplete sequencing was indicated by rarefaction of sorted-subset datasets, despite the large sequencing depth. Only blood was sampled, and tissue TCR repertoires likely differ from those in blood. Naive subsets generally had larger estimated clonotype richness than memory subsets did. The small number of donors limited the genetic and exposure-history diversity represented. Pairwise subsampling led to the expectation that sequencing depth would affect the degree of clonotype sharing among donors. Clonotypes shared by all four sorted-subset donors showed higher generation probabilities than non-shared clonotypes.

This clone appeared a single time. Its cognate antigen has yet to be identified. No much larger clone exists at a distance of one base, and base qualities are not known. The receptor comes from a man younger than 40 in good health. Source material: naive CD4+ T cells sorted from blood. This sample's cell subset or site label indicates: CD45RA+ positively selected. The chain is made from TRBV6-1 and TRBJ2-3; a weak D assignment points to TRBD2 (6 bases agree). CDR3 reads: CASSERLVPDTQYF. The DNA sequence is TGTGCCAGCAGTGAAAGACTAGTCCCAGATACGCAGTATTTT.